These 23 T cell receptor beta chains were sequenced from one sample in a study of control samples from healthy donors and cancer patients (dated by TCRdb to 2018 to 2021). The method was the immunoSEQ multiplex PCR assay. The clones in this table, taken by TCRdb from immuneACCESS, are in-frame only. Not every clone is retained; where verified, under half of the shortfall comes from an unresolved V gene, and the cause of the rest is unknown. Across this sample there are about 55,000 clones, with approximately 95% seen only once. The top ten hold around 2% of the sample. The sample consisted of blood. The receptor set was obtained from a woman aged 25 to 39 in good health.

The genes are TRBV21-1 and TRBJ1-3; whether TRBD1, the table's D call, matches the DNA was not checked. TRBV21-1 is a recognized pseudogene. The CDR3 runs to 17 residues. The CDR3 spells CASTEVGRDTSGNTIYF. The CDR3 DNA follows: TGTGCCAGCACCGAAGTGGGCCGGGACACCTCTGGAAACACCATATATTTT.

CDR3 coding DNA: TGTGCCAGCAGCCGGGATAGCGGGAGAGACTTAGATACGCAGTATTTT. It is translated as CASSRDSGRDLDTQYF. The gene calls are TRBV7-9 and TRBJ2-3; 9 nucleotides line up with TRBD2. The trim removed 5 bases at V and 5 bases at J, leaving 11 bases unmatched. This CDR3 is 16 amino acids long. Germline CDR1 is SEHNR and CDR2 is FQNEAQ (reference sequence).

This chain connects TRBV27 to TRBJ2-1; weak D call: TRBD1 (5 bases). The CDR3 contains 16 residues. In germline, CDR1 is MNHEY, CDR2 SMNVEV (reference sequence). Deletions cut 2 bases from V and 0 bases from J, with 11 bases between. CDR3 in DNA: TGTGCCAGCAGTTTAAGCCACAGGAGCTCCTACAATGAGCAGTTCTTC. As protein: CASSLSHRSSYNEQFF.

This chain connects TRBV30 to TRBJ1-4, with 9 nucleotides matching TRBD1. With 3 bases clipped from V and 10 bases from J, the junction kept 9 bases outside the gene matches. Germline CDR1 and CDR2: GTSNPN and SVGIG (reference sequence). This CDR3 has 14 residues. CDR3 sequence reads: CAWRDRDRVGKLFF. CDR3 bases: TGTGCCTGGAGGGACCGGGACAGGGTTGGAAAACTGTTTTTT.

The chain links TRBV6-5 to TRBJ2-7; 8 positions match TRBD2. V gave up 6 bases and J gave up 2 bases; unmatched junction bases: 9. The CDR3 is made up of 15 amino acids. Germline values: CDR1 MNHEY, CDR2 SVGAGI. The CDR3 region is CASSQSGRVPYEQYF. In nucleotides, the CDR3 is TGTGCCAGCAGCCAGAGCGGGAGAGTCCCCTACGAGCAGTACTTC.

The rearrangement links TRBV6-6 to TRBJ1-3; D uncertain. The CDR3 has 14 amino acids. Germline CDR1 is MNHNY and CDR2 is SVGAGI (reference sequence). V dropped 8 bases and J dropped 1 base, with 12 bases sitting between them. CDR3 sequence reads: CASASAGSGNTIYF. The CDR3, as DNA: TGTGCCAGCGCTAGCGCCGGGTCTGGAAACACCATATATTTT.

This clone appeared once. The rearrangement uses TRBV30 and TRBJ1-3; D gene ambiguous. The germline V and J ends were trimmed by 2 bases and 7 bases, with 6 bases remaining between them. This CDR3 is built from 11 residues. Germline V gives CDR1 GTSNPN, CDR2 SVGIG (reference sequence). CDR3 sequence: CAWSPSNTIYF. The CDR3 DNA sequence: TGTGCCTGGAGTCCGTCCAACACCATATATTTT.

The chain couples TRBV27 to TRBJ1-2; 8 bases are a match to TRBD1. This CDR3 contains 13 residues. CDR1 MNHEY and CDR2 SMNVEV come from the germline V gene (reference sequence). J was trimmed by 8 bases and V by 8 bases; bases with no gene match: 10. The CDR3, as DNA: TGTGCCAGCGGGTGGACAGGGCTGGTCGGCTACACCTTC. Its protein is CASGWTGLVGYTF.

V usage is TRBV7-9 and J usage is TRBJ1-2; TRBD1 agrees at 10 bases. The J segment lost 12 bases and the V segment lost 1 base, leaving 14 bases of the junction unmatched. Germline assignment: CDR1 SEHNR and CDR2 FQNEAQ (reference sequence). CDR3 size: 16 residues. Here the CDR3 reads CASSLVGQGPETGDTF. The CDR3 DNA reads TGTGCCAGCAGCTTAGTGGGACAGGGGCCCGAGACCGGGGACACCTTC.

The CDR3 region is CASGLGDGSTDTQYF. CDR3 DNA sequence: TGTGCTAGTGGTTTGGGGGACGGTAGCACAGATACGCAGTATTTT. The genes are TRBV12-5 and TRBJ2-3; D possibly matches TRBD1 or TRBD2 (5 bases each). Germline V gene data show CDR1 as LGHNT and CDR2 as FRNRAP. The CDR3 is made up of 15 amino acids. V was cut by 1 base and J by 0 bases, with 8 bases left in between. Full variable domain (rest looked up from reference TRBV12-5 and TRBJ2-3): DARVTQTPRHKVTEMGQEVTMRCQPILGHNTVFWYRQTMMQGLELLAYFRNRAPLDDSGMPKDRFSAEMPDATLATLKIQPSEPRDSAVYFCASGLGDGSTDTQYFGPGTRLTVL.

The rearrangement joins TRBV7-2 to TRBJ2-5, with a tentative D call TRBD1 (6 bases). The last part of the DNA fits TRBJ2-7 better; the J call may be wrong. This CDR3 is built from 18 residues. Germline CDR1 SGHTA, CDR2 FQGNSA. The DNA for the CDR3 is TGTGCCAGCAGCCCAGAGGGGGACAATTTTAGGGGCTCCTACGAGCAGTACTTC. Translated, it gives CASSPEGDNFRGSYEQYF.

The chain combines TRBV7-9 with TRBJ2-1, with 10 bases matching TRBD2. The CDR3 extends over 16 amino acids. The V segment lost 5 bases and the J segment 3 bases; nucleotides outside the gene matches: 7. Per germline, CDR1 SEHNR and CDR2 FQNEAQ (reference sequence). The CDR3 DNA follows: TGTGCCAGCAGCCCGAGGACTAGCGGAGGCTACAATGAGCAGTTCTTC. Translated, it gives CASSPRTSGGYNEQFF.

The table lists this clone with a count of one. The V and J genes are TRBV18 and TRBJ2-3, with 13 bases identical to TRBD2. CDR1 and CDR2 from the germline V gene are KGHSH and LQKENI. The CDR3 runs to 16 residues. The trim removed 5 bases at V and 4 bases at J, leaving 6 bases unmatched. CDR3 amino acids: CASSTGLAGASDTQYF. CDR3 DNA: TGTGCCAGCTCAACTGGACTAGCGGGGGCTTCAGATACGCAGTATTTT. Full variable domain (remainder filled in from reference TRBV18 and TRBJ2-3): NAGVMQNPRHLVRRRGQEARLRCSPMKGHSHVYWYRQLPEEGLKFMVYLQKENIIDESGMPKERFSAEFPKEGPSILRIQQVVRGDSAAYFCASSTGLAGASDTQYFGPGTRLTVL.

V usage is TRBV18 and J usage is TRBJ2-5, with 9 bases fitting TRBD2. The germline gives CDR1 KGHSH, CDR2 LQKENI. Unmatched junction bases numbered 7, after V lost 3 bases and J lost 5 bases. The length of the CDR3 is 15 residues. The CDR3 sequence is CASSPAGGPGETQYF. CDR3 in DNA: TGTGCCAGCTCACCGGCGGGAGGGCCGGGGGAGACCCAGTACTTC. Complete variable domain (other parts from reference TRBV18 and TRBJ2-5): NAGVMQNPRHLVRRRGQEARLRCSPMKGHSHVYWYRQLPEEGLKFMVYLQKENIIDESGMPKERFSAEFPKEGPSILRIQQVVRGDSAAYFCASSPAGGPGETQYFGPGTRLLVL.

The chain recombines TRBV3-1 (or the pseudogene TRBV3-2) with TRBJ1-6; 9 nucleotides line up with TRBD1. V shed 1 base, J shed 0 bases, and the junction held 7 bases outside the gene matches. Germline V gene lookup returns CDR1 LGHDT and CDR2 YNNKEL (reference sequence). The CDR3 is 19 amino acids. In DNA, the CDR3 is TGTGCCAGCAGCCAAGGGGGCTTGACAGGGGGCTCCTATAATTCACCCCTCCACTTT. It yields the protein CASSQGGLTGGSYNSPLHF.

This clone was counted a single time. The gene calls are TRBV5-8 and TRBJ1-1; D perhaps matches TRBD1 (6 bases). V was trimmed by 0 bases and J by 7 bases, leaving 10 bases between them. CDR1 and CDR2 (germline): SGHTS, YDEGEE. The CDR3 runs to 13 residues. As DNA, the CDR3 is TGTGCCAGCAGCTTGGGAACAGGGCGTGAAGCTTTCTTT. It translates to CASSLGTGREAFF.

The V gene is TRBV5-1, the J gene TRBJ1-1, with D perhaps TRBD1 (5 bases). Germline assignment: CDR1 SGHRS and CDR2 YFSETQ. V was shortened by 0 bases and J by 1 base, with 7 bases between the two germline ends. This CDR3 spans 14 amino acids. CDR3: CASSLGQQNTEAFF. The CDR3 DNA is TGCGCCAGCAGCTTGGGACAGCAGAACACTGAAGCTTTCTTT.

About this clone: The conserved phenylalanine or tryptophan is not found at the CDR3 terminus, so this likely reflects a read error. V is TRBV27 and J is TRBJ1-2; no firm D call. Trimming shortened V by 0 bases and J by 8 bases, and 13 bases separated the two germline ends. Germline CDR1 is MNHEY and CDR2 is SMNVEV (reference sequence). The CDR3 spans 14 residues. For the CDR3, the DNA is TGTGCCAGCAGTTTATCAGGGTCTTCTAGGGGCTACACCCTC. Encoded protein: CASSLSGSSRGYTL.

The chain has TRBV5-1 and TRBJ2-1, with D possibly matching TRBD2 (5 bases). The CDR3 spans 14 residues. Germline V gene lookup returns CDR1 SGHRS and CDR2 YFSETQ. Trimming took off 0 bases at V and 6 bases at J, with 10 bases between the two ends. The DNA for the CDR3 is TGCGCCAGCAGCTTGGGAGGGTCAGTCAATGAGCAGTTCTTC. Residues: CASSLGGSVNEQFF.

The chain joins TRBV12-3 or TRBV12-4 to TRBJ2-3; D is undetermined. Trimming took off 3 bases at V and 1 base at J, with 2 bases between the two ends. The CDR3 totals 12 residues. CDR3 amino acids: CASSLGTDTQYF. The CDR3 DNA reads TGTGCCAGCAGTTTGGGCACAGATACGCAGTATTTT.

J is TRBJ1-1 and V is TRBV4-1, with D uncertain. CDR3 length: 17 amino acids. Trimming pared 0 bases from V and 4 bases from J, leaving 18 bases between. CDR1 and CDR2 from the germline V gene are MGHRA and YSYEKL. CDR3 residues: CASSQEVQWEGPTEAFF. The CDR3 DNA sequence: TGCGCCAGCAGCCAAGAAGTCCAGTGGGAGGGCCCCACTGAAGCTTTCTTT.

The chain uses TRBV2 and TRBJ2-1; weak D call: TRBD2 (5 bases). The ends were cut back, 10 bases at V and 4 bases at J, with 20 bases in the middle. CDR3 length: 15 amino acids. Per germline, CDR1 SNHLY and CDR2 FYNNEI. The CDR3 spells CATLGIERPYNEQFF. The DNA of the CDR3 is TGTGCCACCCTAGGTATCGAGCGGCCTTACAATGAGCAGTTCTTC.

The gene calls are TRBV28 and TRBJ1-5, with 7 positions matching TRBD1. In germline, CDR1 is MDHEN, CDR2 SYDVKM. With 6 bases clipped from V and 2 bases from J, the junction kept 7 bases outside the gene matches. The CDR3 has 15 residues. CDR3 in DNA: TGTGCCAGCAGCCCTGGGACAGTAGGCAATCAGCCCCAGCATTTT. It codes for CASSPGTVGNQPQHF.